This entry is about one T cell receptor beta chain. Trimming pared 7 bases from V and 2 bases from J, leaving 21 bases between. Germline values: CDR1 SQVTM, CDR2 ANQGSEA. CDR3 length equals 15 residues. In the authors' workflow: Reference gene primer amplification gave nucleated cell count estimates. The method was immunoSEQ multiplex PCR; TCRdb's version includes in-frame clones alone and lacks a portion of them. Clone size and V and J calls were adopted from that table, with D and trimming inferred from the DNA. The data show about 99,000 clones, with approximately 79% seen just once and 15% to 20% held by the top ten. This sample was included in a study of blood T cell repertoires in COVID-19. Study summary: In each case, the material was cDNA or gDNA derived from T cells, B-cell-depleted T cells, or PBMCs.

This rearrangement joins TRBV29-1 to TRBJ2-7; weak D call: TRBD2 (6 bases). Sequenced sample: peripheral blood. This TCR came from an elderly woman with active or convalescent COVID-19. The CDR3 DNA reads TGCAGCGCGTTCGGAGGAGGGGAGATGGCCTACGAGCAGTACTTC. As protein: CSAFGGGEMAYEQYF.